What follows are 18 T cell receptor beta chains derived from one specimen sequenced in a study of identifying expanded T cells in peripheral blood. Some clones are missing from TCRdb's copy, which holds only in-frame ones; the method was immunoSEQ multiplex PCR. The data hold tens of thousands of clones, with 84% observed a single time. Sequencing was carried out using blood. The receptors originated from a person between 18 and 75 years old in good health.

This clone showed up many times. The CDR3 bases are TGTGCCAGCAGTTACTCGGGACAGGGCTACGAGCAGTACTTC. Its protein product is CASSYSGQGYEQYF. The genes are TRBV6-6 and TRBJ2-7; the match to TRBD1 covers 9 bases. Germline CDR1 is MNHNY and CDR2 is SVGAGI (reference sequence). The CDR3 covers 14 residues. The V segment lost 0 bases and the J segment 3 bases; nucleotides outside the gene matches: 0.

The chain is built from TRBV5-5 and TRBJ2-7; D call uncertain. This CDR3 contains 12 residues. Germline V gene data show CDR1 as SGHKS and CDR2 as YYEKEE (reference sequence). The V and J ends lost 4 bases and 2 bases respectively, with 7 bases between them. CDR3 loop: CASSLGTYEQYF. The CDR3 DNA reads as TGTGCCAGCAGCCTAGGAACCTACGAGCAGTACTTC.

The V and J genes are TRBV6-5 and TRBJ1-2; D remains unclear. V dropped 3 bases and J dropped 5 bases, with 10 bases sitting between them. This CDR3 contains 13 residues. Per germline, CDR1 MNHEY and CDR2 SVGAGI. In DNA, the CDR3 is TGTGCCAGCAGTTATAGGAGAGGGTATGGCTACACCTTC. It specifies CASSYRRGYGYTF.

The CDR3 sequence: CASSPPPGGETQYF. CDR3 coding DNA: TGTGCCAGCAGCCCACCTCCGGGAGGGGAGACCCAGTACTTC. The chain joins TRBV7-9 to TRBJ2-5; TRBD2 aligns across 8 bases. The germline V gene has CDR1 SEHNR and CDR2 FQNEAQ (reference sequence). V lost 5 bases to trimming and J lost 5 bases; unmatched junction nucleotides: 7. This CDR3 comprises 14 residues.

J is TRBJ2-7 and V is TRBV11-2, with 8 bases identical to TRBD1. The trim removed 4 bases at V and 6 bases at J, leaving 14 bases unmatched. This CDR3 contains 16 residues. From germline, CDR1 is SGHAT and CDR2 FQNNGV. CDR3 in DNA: TGTGCCAGCAGCTCCCGAAGGGGACAGGATTTCTTCGAGCAGTACTTC. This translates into CASSSRRGQDFFEQYF.

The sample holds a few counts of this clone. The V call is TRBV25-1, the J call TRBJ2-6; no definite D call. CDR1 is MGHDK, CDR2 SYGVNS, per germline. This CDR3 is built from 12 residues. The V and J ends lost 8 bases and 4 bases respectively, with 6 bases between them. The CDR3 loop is CASQVGANVLTF. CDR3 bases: TGTGCCAGCCAAGTGGGGGCCAACGTCCTGACTTTC.

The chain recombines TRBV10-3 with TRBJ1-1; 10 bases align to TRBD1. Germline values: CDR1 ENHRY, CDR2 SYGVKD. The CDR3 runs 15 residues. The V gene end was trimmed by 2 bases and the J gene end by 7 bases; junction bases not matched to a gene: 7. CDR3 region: CAISEGPGQGLEAFF. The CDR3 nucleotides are TGTGCCATCAGTGAGGGTCCGGGACAGGGGCTTGAAGCTTTCTTT.

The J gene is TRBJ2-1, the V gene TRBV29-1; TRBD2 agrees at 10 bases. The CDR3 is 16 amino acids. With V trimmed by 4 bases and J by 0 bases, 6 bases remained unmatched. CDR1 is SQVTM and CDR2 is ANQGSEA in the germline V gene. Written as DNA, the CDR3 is TGCAGCGTTGGTAGCGGGAGGCATCACTCCTACAATGAGCAGTTCTTC. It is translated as CSVGSGRHHSYNEQFF.

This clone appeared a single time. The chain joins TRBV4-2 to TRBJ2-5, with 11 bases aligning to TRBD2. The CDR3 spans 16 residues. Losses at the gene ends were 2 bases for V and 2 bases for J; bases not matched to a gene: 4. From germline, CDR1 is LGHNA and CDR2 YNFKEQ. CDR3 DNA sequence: TGTGCCAGCAGCCAAACCGGGACTAGCGGTCAAGAGACCCAGTACTTC. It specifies CASSQTGTSGQETQYF.

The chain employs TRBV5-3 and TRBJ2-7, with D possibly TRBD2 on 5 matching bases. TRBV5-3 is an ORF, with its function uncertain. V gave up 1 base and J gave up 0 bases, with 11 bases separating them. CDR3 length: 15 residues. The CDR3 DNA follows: TGTGCCAGAAGCTTGTGGGAGCGGATCTCCTACGAGCAGTACTTC. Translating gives CARSLWERISYEQYF.

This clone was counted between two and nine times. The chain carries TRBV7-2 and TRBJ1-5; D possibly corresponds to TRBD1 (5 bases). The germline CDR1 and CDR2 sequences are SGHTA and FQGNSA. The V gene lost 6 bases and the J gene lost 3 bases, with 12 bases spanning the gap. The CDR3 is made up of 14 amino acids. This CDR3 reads CASSFDSFNQPQHF. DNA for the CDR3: TGTGCCAGCAGTTTCGACAGTTTCAATCAGCCCCAGCATTTT. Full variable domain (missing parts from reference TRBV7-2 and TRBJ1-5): GAGVSQSPSNKVTEKGKDVELRCDPISGHTALYWYRQSLGQGLEFLIYFQGNSAPDKSGLPSDRFSAERTGGSVSTLTIQRTQQEDSAVYLCASSFDSFNQPQHFGDGTRLSIL.

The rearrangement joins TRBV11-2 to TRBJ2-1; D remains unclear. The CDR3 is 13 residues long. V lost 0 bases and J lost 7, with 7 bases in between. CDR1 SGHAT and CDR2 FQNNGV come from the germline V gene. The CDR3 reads CASSLEDGNEQFF. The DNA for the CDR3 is TGTGCCAGCAGCTTAGAAGACGGGAATGAGCAGTTCTTC.

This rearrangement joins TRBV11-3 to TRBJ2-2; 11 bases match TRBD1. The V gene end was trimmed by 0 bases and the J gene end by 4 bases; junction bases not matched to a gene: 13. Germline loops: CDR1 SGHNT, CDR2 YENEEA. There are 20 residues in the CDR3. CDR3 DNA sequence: TGTGCCAGCAGCTTAGAATGGACAGGGGGCACGATTGGGGTCACCGGGGAGCTGTTTTTT. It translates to CASSLEWTGGTIGVTGELFF.

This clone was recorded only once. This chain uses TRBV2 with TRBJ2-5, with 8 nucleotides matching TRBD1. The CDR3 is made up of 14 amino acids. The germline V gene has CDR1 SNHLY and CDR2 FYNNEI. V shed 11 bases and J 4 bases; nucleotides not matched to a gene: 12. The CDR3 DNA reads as TGTGCCTTACACCCCTCGGGGACAGGAGAGACCCAGTACTTC. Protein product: CALHPSGTGETQYF.

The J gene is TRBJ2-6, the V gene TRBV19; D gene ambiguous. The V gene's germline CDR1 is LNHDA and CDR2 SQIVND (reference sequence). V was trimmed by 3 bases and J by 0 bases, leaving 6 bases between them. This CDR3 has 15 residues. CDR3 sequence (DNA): TGTGCCAGTAGTATGATACGCTCTGGGGCCAACGTCCTGACTTTC. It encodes CASSMIRSGANVLTF.

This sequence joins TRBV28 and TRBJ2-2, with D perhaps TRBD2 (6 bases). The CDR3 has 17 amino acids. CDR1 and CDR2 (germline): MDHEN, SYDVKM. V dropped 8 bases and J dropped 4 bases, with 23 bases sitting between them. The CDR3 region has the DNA TGTGCCAGCGGCCCTCTCCTAGCGTTCCCCAGCACCGGGGAGCTGTTTTTT. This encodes CASGPLLAFPSTGELFF.

The DNA for the CDR3 is TGTGCCAGCTCACCGGAAGGACAGCGGGGCTACACCTTC. Translating it yields CASSPEGQRGYTF. The chain employs TRBV18 and TRBJ1-2; D might be TRBD1 (6 bases). In germline, CDR1 is KGHSH, CDR2 LQKENI. V was cut by 3 bases and J by 8 bases, with 13 bases left in between. CDR3 length equals 13 residues.

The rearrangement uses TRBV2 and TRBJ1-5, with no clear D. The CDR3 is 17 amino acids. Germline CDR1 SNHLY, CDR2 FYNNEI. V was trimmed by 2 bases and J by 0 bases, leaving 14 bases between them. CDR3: CASSESSYSYSNQPQHF. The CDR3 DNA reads TGTGCCAGCAGTGAATCCTCGTACTCATATAGCAATCAGCCCCAGCATTTT.